Each of the 4 T cell receptor beta chains below was sequenced from the same sample in a study of blood T cell repertoires in COVID-19. The table came from immunoSEQ multiplex PCR; TCRdb's copy has only in-frame clones and leaves some out. The data hold 150,000 or so clones, with over 60% observed a single time. The sequenced sample consisted of peripheral blood. Receptors were obtained from a woman between 70 and 85 years old with acute or convalescent COVID-19.

This chain connects TRBV19 to TRBJ1-5; no reliable D call. CDR1 is LNHDA and CDR2 is SQIVND in the germline V gene (reference sequence). Trimming left V 0 bases short and J 9 bases short, with 21 bases between. The CDR3 extends over 17 amino acids. The CDR3 DNA reads TGTGCCAGTAGTATAGATCTGTTCGCCCCAAATGAGGTGCCCCAGCATTTT. Its translation is CASSIDLFAPNEVPQHF.

V usage is TRBV11-3 and J usage is TRBJ2-3, with TRBD1 as a possible D gene (5 bases). V lost 5 bases and J lost 6, with 12 bases in between. Germline V gene sequence: CDR1 SGHNT, CDR2 YENEEA. The CDR3 spans 13 residues. CDR3 nucleotides: TGTGCCAGCAGCCCAACAGGTTCGGATACGCAGTATTTT. Translated, it gives CASSPTGSDTQYF.

The rearrangement links TRBV6-6 to TRBJ2-3; D possibly corresponds to TRBD2 (7 bases). CDR1 is MNHNY and CDR2 is SVGAGI in the germline V gene (reference sequence). The V end was cut by 7 bases, the J end by 5 bases, with 16 bases between. The CDR3 totals 14 residues. The CDR3 DNA reads as TGTGCCAGCACCTCGGCGGGGGCTGGAGATACGCAGTATTTT. Translated, it gives CASTSAGAGDTQYF.

The chain has TRBV6-2 or TRBV6-3 and TRBJ2-2; D is unclear. The CDR3 loop spans 13 amino acids. V was shortened by 5 bases and J by 4 bases, with 8 bases between the two germline ends. In germline, CDR1 is MNHEY, CDR2 SVGEGT. CDR3: CASSRGPTGELFF. For the CDR3, the DNA is TGTGCCAGCAGTCGAGGCCCCACCGGGGAGCTGTTTTTT.